This T cell receptor (beta chain) is from a study of graft-versus-host responses after intestinal transplantation. In the study overall: Recipients were given multivisceral, liver-intestinal, or isolated intestinal transplants. For 2 to 4 years after anti-thymocyte globulin induction, all recipients took tacrolimus and steroids. The study, taken as a whole, reports: Recipient marrow harbored GvH clones, some of which surfaced first in ileum or blood.

Of note for this clone: Its antigen is not known.

From germline, CDR1 is SGDLS and CDR2 YYNGEE. The CDR3 has 15 amino acids. V lost 5 bases and J lost 0, with 12 bases in between. Data came from immunoSEQ multiplex PCR; TCRdb stores just in-frame clones and leaves some out. Found here are tens of thousands of clones, 85% to 90% of them singletons; the top ten hold around 0.35%. The chain carries TRBV9 and TRBJ2-1; D is perhaps TRBD2 (6 bases). This specimen consisted of unstimulated CD4+ T cells sorted from spleen or lymph node cells, obtained before intestinal transplant. The clonotype comes from a human donor who received an intestinal transplant. In DNA form, the CDR3 reads TGTGCCAGCAGGAGGGACTCCCGCTCCTACAATGAGCAGTTCTTC. This encodes CASRRDSRSYNEQFF.